These T cell receptor beta chains were read from a single sample in a study of CD8 T cells in Susac syndrome. TCRdb independently ran MiXCR on the immunoSEQ multiplex PCR reads; one entry per CDR3 protein. The repertoire holds about 210,000 distinct CDR3 sequences, 95% seen once, with approximately 0.08% in the top ten. The sample was CD4+ T cells from PBMCs. Receptors originate from a human donor with multiple sclerosis. Both conserved end residues are part of each CDR3. D genes are given only for firm matches. Clone size is given for some rows only: seen once, a few or many times, or a class if the clone is expanded.

TRBJ1-1	TRBV14	.	14	.	CASSQDPRHKLTFF	TGTGCCAGCAGCCAAGATCCGAGACACAAGTTGACTTTCTTT
TRBJ1-2	TRBV25-1	.	15	.	CASSGPPGARYGYTF	TGTGCCAGCAGTGGGCCCCCGGGGGCGCGTTATGGCTACACCTTC
TRBJ1-4	TRBV20-1	.	13	.	CSAPGLTGEKLFF	TGCAGTGCGCCGGGACTAACTGGAGAAAAACTGTTTTTT
TRBJ2-7	TRBV9	.	13	.	CARATGPPYEQYF	TGTGCCAGGGCTACAGGGCCCCCCTACGAGCAGTACTTC
TRBJ1-6	TRBV13	.	12	TRBD1	CASSYGQGSLHF	TGTGCCAGCAGCTACGGACAGGGATCTCTCCACTTT
TRBJ1-5	TRBV30	.	12	.	CAWGDTHQPQHF	TGTGCCTGGGGGGACACTCATCAGCCCCAGCATTTT
TRBJ2-1	TRBV11-1	.	13	.	CASSPGVWKEQFF	TGTGCCAGCAGCCCCGGGGTCTGGAAGGAGCAGTTCTTC
TRBJ2-1	TRBV7-9	.	15	.	CASSSGTSSYNEQFF	TGTGCCAGCAGCTCTGGGACAAGCTCCTACAATGAGCAGTTCTTC
TRBJ2-4	TRBV2	.	11	.	CASSPENIQYF	TGTGCCAGCAGTCCTGAAAACATTCAGTACTTC
TRBJ2-1	TRBV20-1	once	13	.	CSANTGGFDEQFF	TGCAGTGCTAATACCGGGGGATTCGATGAGCAGTTCTTC
TRBJ2-3	TRBV5-1	.	14	TRBD1	CASSLDRGRDTQYF	TGCGCCAGCAGCTTGGATAGGGGGCGGGATACGCAGTATTTT
TRBJ2-2	TRBV6-5	.	13	TRBD1	CASYKRGRGELFF	TGTGCCAGTTACAAGAGGGGGCGCGGGGAGCTGTTTTTT
TRBJ1-2	TRBV30	.	12	.	CAWSDGNYGYTF	TGTGCCTGGAGTGACGGAAACTATGGCTACACCTTC
TRBJ2-1	TRBV19	.	13	TRBD1	CASSMKGANEQFF	TGTGCCAGTAGTATGAAGGGGGCCAATGAGCAGTTCTTC
TRBJ1-6	TRBV7-9	.	14	.	CASSPLTYSGPLHF	TGTGCCAGCAGCCCTCTGACCTATTCTGGGCCCCTCCACTTT
TRBJ1-4	TRBV12-5	.	13	.	CASGLQGEEKLFF	TGTGCTAGTGGTTTGCAGGGTGAGGAAAAACTGTTTTTT
TRBJ2-7	TRBV18	.	14	TRBD1	CASSPLDRGGEQYF	TGTGCCAGCTCACCACTCGACAGGGGTGGCGAGCAGTACTTC
TRBJ1-1	TRBV5-1	.	13	.	CASSLSQVTEAFF	TGCGCCAGCAGCTTGTCCCAGGTCACTGAAGCTTTCTTT
TRBJ1-1	TRBV3-1	once	15	.	CASSQMAGEGTEAFF	TGTGCCAGCAGCCAAATGGCCGGGGAAGGGACTGAAGCTTTCTTT
TRBJ1-1	TRBV10-3	.	12	.	CAIRDQDTEAFF	TGTGCCATCAGGGACCAGGACACTGAAGCTTTCTTT
TRBJ2-3	TRBV6-1	.	18	TRBD2	CASALGVAGGTGTDTQYF	TGTGCCAGCGCCCTCGGGGTAGCGGGGGGGACTGGCACAGATACGCAGTATTTT
TRBJ1-4	TRBV7-9	.	13	TRBD1	CASSQEGTGGLFF	TGTGCCAGCAGCCAAGAAGGTACAGGGGGACTGTTTTTT
TRBJ1-2	TRBV29-1	.	12	.	CSVDENNYGYTF	TGCAGCGTTGACGAAAATAACTATGGCTACACCTTC
TRBJ1-4	TRBV6-5	.	16	.	CASSYGQTATNEKLFF	TGTGCCAGCAGTTACGGACAGACGGCAACTAATGAAAAACTGTTTTTT
TRBJ1-5	TRBV20-1	.	12	.	CSARGGGQPQHF	TGCAGTGCTAGAGGTGGGGGGCAGCCCCAGCATTTT
TRBJ1-2	TRBV3-1	.	16	.	CASSQDLPAVGPGNTF	.
TRBJ2-5	TRBV9	once	15	TRBD2	CASSVRTSGFETQYF	TGTGCCAGCAGCGTCCGGACTAGCGGTTTTGAGACCCAGTACTTC
TRBJ2-1	TRBV11-2	.	16	TRBD2	CASSLVASGGGYEQFF	TGTGCCAGCAGCTTAGTTGCTAGCGGGGGCGGCTATGAGCAGTTCTTC
TRBJ1-6	TRBV25-1	.	12	.	CASSDQNAPLHF	TGTGCCAGCAGTGACCAGAACGCACCCCTCCACTTT
TRBJ2-1	TRBV20-1	.	14	TRBD1	CSAKRQGAGNEQFF	TGCAGTGCAAAGAGACAGGGGGCAGGTAATGAGCAGTTCTTC
TRBJ2-1	TRBV3-1	.	17	.	CASSQDLGRRTYNEQFF	TGTGCCAGCAGCCAAGATCTTGGCAGGAGGACCTACAATGAGCAGTTCTTC
TRBJ1-5	TRBV27	once	16	TRBD1	CASSLGTGSRNQPQHF	TGTGCCAGCAGTTTAGGGACAGGCTCGCGAAATCAGCCCCAGCATTTT
TRBJ2-1	TRBV29-1	.	16	TRBD2	CSVVKRGDLSYNEQFF	TGCAGCGTAGTTAAGCGGGGAGACCTTTCCTACAATGAGCAGTTCTTC
TRBJ1-2	TRBV27	.	15	.	CASSWASGSINGYTF	TGTGCCAGCAGCTGGGCCTCAGGGAGCATTAATGGCTACACCTTC
TRBJ1-1	TRBV29-1	.	10	.	CSALNTEAFF	TGCAGCGCTTTGAACACTGAAGCTTTCTTT
TRBJ2-7	TRBV6-1	.	14	.	CASSELAISYEQYF	TGTGCCAGCAGTGAATTGGCCATCTCCTACGAGCAGTACTTC
TRBJ1-2	TRBV25-1	.	16	.	CASERDGTSGNYGYTF	TGTGCCAGCGAGCGGGACGGAACATCGGGAAACTATGGCTACACCTTC
TRBJ1-1	TRBV9	.	12	TRBD1	CASSPGGGEAFF	TGTGCCAGCAGCCCAGGGGGGGGAGAAGCTTTCTTT